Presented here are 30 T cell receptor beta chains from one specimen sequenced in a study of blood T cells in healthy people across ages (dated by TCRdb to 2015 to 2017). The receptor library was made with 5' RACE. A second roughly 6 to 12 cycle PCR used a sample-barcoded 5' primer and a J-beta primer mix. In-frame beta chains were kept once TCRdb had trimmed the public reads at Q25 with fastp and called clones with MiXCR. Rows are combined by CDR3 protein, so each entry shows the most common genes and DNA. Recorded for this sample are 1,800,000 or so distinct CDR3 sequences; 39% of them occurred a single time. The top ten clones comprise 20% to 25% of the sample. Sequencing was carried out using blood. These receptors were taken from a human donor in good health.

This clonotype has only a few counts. The CDR3 DNA sequence: TGTGCCAGCAGTTACTCGGTCAGGGGGTTGGATGGCTACACCTTC. Encoded protein: CASSYSVRGLDGYTF. V and J are TRBV6-6 and TRBJ1-2, with 7 bases identical to TRBD1. The V and J ends lost 0 bases and 6 bases, in that order; junction bases with no gene match: 7. The germline V gene encodes CDR1 MNHNY and CDR2 SVGAGI (reference sequence). This CDR3 spans 15 amino acids.

The CDR3 reads CASSSWDGQDGYTF. Here the CDR3 DNA reads TGTGCCAGCAGTTCCTGGGACGGTCAAGATGGCTACACCTTC. The V call is TRBV27, the J call TRBJ1-2; D might be TRBD1 (5 bases). Trimming took 4 bases from V and 6 from J, leaving 15 bases between them. Germline CDR1 MNHEY, CDR2 SMNVEV (reference sequence). This CDR3 is 14 amino acids long.

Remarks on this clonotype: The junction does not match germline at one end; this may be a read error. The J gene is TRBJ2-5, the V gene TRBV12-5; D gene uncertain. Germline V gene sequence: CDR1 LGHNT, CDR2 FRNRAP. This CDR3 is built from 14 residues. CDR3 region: CASAGDLSQETRYF. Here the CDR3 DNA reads TGTGCTAGTGCCGGAGACCTATCTCAAGAGACCCGGTACTTC.

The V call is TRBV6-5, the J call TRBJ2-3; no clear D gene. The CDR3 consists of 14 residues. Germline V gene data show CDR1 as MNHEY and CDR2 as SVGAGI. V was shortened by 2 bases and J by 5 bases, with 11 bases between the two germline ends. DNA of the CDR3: TGTGCCAGCAGTTACCTCGCACTAAGAGATACGCAGTATTTT. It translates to CASSYLALRDTQYF.

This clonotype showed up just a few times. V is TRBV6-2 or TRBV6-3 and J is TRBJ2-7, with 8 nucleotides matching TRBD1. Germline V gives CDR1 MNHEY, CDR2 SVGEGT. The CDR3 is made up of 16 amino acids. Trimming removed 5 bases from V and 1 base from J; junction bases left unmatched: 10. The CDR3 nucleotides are TGTGCCAGCAGTGGCCGCGACAGGGGTTTTTCCTACGAGCAGTACTTC. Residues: CASSGRDRGFSYEQYF.

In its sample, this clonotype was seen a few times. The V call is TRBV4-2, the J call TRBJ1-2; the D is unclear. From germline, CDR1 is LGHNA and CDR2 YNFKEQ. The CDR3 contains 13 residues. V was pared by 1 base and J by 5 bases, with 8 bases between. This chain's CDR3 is CASSQVADYGYTF. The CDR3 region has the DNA TGTGCCAGCAGCCAAGTTGCTGATTATGGCTACACCTTC.

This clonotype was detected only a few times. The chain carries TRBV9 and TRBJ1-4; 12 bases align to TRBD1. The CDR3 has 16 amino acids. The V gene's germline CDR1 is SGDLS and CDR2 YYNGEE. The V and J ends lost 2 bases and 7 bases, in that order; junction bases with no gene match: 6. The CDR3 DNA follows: TGTGCCAGCAGCGTTGGGACAGGGGGCTATACTGAAAAACTGTTTTTT. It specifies CASSVGTGGYTEKLFF.

CDR3 region: CASSGSGTGTWDEQFF. The CDR3 coding sequence is TGTGCCAGCAGTGGAAGTGGGACAGGGACTTGGGATGAGCAGTTCTTC. The chain links TRBV6-1 to TRBJ2-1; 9 bases map to TRBD1. This CDR3 spans 16 amino acids. The germline gives CDR1 MNHNS, CDR2 SASEGT. J was trimmed by 8 bases and V by 4 bases; bases with no gene match: 12.

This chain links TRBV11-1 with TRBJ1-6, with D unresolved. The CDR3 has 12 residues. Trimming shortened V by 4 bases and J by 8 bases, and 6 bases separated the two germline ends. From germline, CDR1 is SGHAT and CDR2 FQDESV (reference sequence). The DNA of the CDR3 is TGTGCCAGCAGCTGGCGTGATTCACCCCTCCACTTT. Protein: CASSWRDSPLHF. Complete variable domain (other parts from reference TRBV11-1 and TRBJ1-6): EAEVAQSPRYKITEKSQAVAFWCDPISGHATLYWYRQILGQGPELLVQFQDESVVDDSQLPKDRFSAERLKGVDSTLKIQPAELGDSAMYLCASSWRDSPLHFGNGTRLTVT.

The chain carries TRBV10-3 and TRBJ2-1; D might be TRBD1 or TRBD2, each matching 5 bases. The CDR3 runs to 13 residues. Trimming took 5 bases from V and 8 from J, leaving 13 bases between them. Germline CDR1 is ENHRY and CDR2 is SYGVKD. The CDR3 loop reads CAISSGPSDEQFF. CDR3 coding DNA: TGTGCCATCAGTTCGGGACCTTCGGATGAGCAGTTCTTC.

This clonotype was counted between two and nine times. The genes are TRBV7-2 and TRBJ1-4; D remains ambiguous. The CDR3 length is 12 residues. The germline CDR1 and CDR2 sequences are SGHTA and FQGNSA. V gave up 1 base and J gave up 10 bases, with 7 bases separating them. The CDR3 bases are TGTGCCAGCAGCTTAGAAGAGGGAAAACTGTTTTTT. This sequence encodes CASSLEEGKLFF.

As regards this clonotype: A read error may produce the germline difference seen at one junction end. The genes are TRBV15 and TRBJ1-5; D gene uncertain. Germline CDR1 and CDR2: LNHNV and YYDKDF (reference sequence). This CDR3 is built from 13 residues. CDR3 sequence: CVTSRRVAQPQHF. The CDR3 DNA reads TGTGTCACCAGCAGGCGAGTTGCTCAGCCCCAGCATTTT.

The CDR3 loop reads CASSWRGASNTGELFF. CDR3 coding DNA: TGTGCCAGCAGTTGGAGGGGCGCGTCGAACACCGGGGAGCTGTTTTTT. This chain joins TRBV7-2 and TRBJ2-2; the D gene is possibly TRBD2 (6 bases). The CDR3 is 16 amino acids. The V end lost 6 bases, the J end lost 0 bases, and 14 bases lay between the germline ends. Germline CDR1 SGHTA, CDR2 FQGNSA.

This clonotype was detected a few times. CDR3: CASSGQNSLRGYGYTF. The CDR3, as DNA: TGTGCCAGCAGTGGTCAAAACAGCCTCCGGGGCTATGGCTACACCTTC. The V and J genes are TRBV6-1 and TRBJ1-2, with no clear D. The CDR3 consists of 16 residues. V shed 4 bases and J shed 4 bases, with 19 bases lying between them. CDR1 and CDR2 from the germline V gene are MNHNS and SASEGT.

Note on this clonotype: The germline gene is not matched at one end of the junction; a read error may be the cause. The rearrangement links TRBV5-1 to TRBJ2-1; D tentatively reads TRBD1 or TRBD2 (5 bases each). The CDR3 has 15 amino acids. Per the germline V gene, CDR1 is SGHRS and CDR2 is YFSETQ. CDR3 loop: CASSLTGPVASERFF. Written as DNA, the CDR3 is TGCGCCAGCAGCTTAACGGGACCCGTCGCGTCAGAGCGGTTCTTC. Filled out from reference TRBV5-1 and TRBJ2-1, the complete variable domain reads KAGVTQTPRYLIKTRGQQVTLSCSPISGHRSVSWYQQTPGQGLQFLFEYFSETQRNKGNFPGRFSGRQFSNSRSEMNVSTLELGDSALYLCASSLTGPVASERFFGPGTRLTVL.

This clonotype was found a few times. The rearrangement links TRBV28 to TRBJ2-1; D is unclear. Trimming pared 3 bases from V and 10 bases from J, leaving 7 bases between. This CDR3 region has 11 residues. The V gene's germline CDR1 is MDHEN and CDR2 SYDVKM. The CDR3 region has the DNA TGTGCCAGCAGTTTGTGGGAAGAGCAGTTCTTC. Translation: CASSLWEEQFF.

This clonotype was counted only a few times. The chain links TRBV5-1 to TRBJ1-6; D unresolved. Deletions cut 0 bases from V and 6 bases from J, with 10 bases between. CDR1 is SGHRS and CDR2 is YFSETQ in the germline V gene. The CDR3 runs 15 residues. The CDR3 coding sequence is TGCGCCAGCAGCTTGGACGTCCGAAGTAATTCACCCCTCCACTTT. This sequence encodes CASSLDVRSNSPLHF.

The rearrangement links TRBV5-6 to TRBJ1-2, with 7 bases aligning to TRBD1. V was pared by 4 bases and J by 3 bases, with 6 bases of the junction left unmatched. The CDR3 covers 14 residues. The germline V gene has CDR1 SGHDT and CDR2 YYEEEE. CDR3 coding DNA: TGTGCCAGCAGCGATGACAGGGAGGACTATGGCTACACCTTC. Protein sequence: CASSDDREDYGYTF.

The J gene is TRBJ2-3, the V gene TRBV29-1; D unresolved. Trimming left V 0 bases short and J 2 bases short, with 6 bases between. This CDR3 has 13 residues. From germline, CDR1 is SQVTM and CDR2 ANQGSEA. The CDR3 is CSVEDIFTDTQYF. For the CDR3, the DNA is TGCAGCGTTGAAGACATTTTCACAGATACGCAGTATTTT.

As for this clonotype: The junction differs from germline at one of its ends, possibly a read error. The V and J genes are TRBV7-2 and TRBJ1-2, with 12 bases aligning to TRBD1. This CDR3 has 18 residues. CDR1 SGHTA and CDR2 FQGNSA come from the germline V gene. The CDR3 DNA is TGTGCCTGCAGCTCCCGCGGGACAGGGGGCCCCCAAATCTATGGCTACACCTTC. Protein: CACSSRGTGGPQIYGYTF.

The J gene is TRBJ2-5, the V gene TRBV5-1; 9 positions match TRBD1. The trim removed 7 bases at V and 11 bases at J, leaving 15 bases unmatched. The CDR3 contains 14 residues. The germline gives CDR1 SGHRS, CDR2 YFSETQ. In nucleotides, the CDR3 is TGCGCCAGCTATCCCGGGACAGGGAGTAGCAAGCAGTACTTC. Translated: CASYPGTGSSKQYF.

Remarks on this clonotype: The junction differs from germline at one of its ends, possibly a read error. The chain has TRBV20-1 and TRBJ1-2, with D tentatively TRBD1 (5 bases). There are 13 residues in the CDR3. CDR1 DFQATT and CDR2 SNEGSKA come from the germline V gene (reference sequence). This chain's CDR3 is CSAWDVRNYGYIF. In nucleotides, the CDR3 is TGCAGTGCGTGGGACGTACGTAACTATGGCTACATCTTC.

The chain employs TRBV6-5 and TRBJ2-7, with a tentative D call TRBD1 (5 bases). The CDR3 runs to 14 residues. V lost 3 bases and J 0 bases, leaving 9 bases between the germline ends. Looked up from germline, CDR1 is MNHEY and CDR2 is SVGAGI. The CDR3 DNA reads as TGTGCCAGCAGTTATAACAGGTTCTCCTACGAGCAGTACTTC. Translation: CASSYNRFSYEQYF.

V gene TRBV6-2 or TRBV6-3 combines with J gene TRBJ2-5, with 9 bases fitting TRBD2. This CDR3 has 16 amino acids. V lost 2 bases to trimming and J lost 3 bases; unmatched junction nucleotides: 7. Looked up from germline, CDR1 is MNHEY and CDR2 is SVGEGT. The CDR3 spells CASSYDPVAGEETQYF. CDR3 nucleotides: TGTGCCAGCAGTTACGATCCGGTAGCGGGGGAAGAGACCCAGTACTTC.

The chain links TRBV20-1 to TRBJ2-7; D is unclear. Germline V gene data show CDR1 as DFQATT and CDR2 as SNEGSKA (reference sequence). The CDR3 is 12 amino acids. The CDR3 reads CRARDGVGEQYF. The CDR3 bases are TGCAGGGCAAGAGACGGTGTTGGGGAGCAGTACTTC.

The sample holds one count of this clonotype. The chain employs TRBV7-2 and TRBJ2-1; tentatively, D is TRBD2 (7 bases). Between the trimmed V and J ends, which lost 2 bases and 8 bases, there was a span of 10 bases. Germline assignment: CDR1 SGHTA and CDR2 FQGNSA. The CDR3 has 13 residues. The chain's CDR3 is CASSLFGGHEQFF. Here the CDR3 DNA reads TGTGCCAGCAGCTTATTCGGGGGGCATGAGCAGTTCTTC.

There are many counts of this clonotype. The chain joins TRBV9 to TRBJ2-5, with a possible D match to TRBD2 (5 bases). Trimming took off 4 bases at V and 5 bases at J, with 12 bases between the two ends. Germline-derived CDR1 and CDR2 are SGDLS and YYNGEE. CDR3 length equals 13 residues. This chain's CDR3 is CASSPTSSETQYF. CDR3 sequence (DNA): TGTGCCAGCAGCCCCACTAGTTCGGAGACCCAGTACTTC.

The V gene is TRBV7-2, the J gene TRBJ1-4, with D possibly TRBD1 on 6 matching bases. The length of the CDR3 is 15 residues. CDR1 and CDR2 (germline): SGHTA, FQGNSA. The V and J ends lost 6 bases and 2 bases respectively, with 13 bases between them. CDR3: CASSRGGETNEKLFF. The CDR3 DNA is TGTGCCAGCAGTCGTGGGGGCGAGACTAATGAAAAACTGTTTTTT.

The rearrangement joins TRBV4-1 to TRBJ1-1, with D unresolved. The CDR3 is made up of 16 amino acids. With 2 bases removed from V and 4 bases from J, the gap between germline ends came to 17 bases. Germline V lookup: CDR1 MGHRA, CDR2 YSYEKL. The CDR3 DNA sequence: TGCGCCAGCAGCCAACCAATGTCGGGAATAGGCACTGAAGCTTTCTTT. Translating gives CASSQPMSGIGTEAFF.

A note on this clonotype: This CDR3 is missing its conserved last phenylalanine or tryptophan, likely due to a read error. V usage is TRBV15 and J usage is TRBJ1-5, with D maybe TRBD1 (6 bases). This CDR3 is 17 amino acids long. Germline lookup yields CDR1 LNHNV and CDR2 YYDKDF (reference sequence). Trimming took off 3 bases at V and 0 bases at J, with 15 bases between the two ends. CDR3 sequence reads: CATSRYGQSSSNQPQHV. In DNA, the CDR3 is TGTGCCACCAGCAGGTACGGACAGTCGTCTAGCAATCAGCCCCAGCATGTT.